The rows below give T cell receptor beta chains drawn from one sample of a study of T cell repertoires in cytomegalovirus infection. TCRdb re-called the reads through MiXCR, storing one row per CDR3 protein. The sample carries around 630,000 distinct CDR3 sequences, around 24% recorded once. Sequencing input: CD8+ T cells from PBMCs. These TCRs come from a human donor in good health (CMV status not recorded). Some clones in this sample may be carry-over from other donors' samples. CDR3s include the opening cysteine and the closing phenylalanine or tryptophan. The order of the fields is CDR3 DNA, CDR3 protein, clone size, D gene, J gene, V gene. A D gene is named only where the DNA matches it firmly. The size entry is marked missing in some rows and otherwise reads once, few, many or a size class.

CDR3nt: TGTGCCAGCAGCTTCAAGACAGGAGCCACAGATACGCAGTATTTT
CDR3aa: CASSFKTGATDTQYF
abundance: few
d_gene: .
j_gene: TRBJ2-3
v_gene: TRBV7-9

CDR3nt: TGCAGTGCTACCCCCGGACTGCGGCGACACTATGGCTACACCTTC
CDR3aa: CSATPGLRRHYGYTF
abundance: .
d_gene: .
j_gene: TRBJ1-2
v_gene: TRBV20-1

CDR3nt: TGTGCCATCGCCCCGGGCCTGGAGGATGGCTACACCTTC
CDR3aa: CAIAPGLEDGYTF
abundance: few
d_gene: .
j_gene: TRBJ1-2
v_gene: TRBV10-3

CDR3nt: TGCAGTGCTACGTCCCCCCGGGTTGGGTATGGCTACACCTTC
CDR3aa: CSATSPRVGYGYTF
abundance: few
d_gene: .
j_gene: TRBJ1-2
v_gene: TRBV20-1

CDR3nt: TGCAGTGCTCCAAGACTAGCGGGGGGTCTGTTGGGCTACGAGCAGTACTTC
CDR3aa: CSAPRLAGGLLGYEQYF
abundance: few
d_gene: TRBD2
j_gene: TRBJ2-7
v_gene: TRBV20-1

CDR3nt: TGTGCCAGCAGCAGGGGGTTGCCTGAAGCTTTCTTT
CDR3aa: CASSRGLPEAFF
abundance: many
d_gene: .
j_gene: TRBJ1-1
v_gene: TRBV7-9

CDR3nt: TGTGCCAGCAGCTTAAGCTGGGATGAGCAGTTCTTC
CDR3aa: CASSLSWDEQFF
abundance: many
d_gene: .
j_gene: TRBJ2-1
v_gene: TRBV7-9

CDR3nt: TGTCCTACCGGCAGGAGGGCGAACACTGAAGCTTTCTTT
CDR3aa: CPTGRRANTEAFF
abundance: .
d_gene: .
j_gene: TRBJ1-1
v_gene: TRBV20-1

CDR3nt: TGTGCCAGCAGTTTAGTAGCGAGTGGCATTGAGCAGTTCTTC
CDR3aa: CASSLVASGIEQFF
abundance: .
d_gene: .
j_gene: TRBJ2-1
v_gene: TRBV12-3/TRBV12-4

CDR3nt: TGTGCCAGCAGCTCCGCCGGGACAGGGGCAAATTCACCCCTCCACTTT
CDR3aa: CASSSAGTGANSPLHF
abundance: few
d_gene: TRBD1
j_gene: TRBJ1-6
v_gene: TRBV7-9

CDR3nt: TGTGCCAGCAGTGAAGCTTGGCGAGGAGACACCGGGGAGCTGTTTTTT
CDR3aa: CASSEAWRGDTGELFF
abundance: .
d_gene: .
j_gene: TRBJ2-2
v_gene: TRBV6-1

CDR3nt: TGTGCCAGCAGCCTTTATTTTCCCAGCTCCTACAATGAGCAGTTCTTC
CDR3aa: CASSLYFPSSYNEQFF
abundance: .
d_gene: .
j_gene: TRBJ2-1
v_gene: TRBV14

CDR3nt: TGTGCCAGCAGTTCACCGGACTTCCAAGAGACCCAGTACTTC
CDR3aa: CASSSPDFQETQYF
abundance: .
d_gene: .
j_gene: TRBJ2-5
v_gene: TRBV28

CDR3nt: TGTGCCACCCGGACAGGGGGAAATGAGCAGTTCTTC
CDR3aa: CATRTGGNEQFF
abundance: .
d_gene: TRBD1
j_gene: TRBJ2-1
v_gene: TRBV19

CDR3nt: TGTGCCAGCAGTGAAATCTGGGAAGAGACCCAGTACTTC
CDR3aa: CASSEIWEETQYF
abundance: .
d_gene: .
j_gene: TRBJ2-5
v_gene: TRBV2

CDR3nt: TGTGCCAGCAGTTTACGTAGGGCAGGGGCCTCTGGAAACACCATATATTTT
CDR3aa: CASSLRRAGASGNTIYF
abundance: few
d_gene: .
j_gene: TRBJ1-3
v_gene: TRBV12-3/TRBV12-4

CDR3nt: TGTGCCAGCAGTCCCACAGGGGTGAATGGGGCCAACGTCCTGACTTTC
CDR3aa: CASSPTGVNGANVLTF
abundance: .
d_gene: TRBD1
j_gene: TRBJ2-6
v_gene: TRBV12-3/TRBV12-4

CDR3nt: TGCAGTGGAACACCTGGGGTATTAAAGACCCAGTACTTC
CDR3aa: CSGTPGVLKTQYF
abundance: few
d_gene: .
j_gene: TRBJ2-5
v_gene: TRBV20-1

CDR3nt: TGTGCCAGCAGTGAGAACGCCGGGGCTGAAGCTTTCTTT
CDR3aa: CASSENAGAEAFF
abundance: few
d_gene: .
j_gene: TRBJ1-1
v_gene: TRBV6-4

CDR3nt: TGTGCCAGCAGCTTAGGAGCCTCCAAGACCACAGATACGCAGTATTTT
CDR3aa: CASSLGASKTTDTQYF
abundance: many
d_gene: .
j_gene: TRBJ2-3
v_gene: TRBV7-8

CDR3nt: TGTGCCAGCAGTGCGATCAGGGGGGATTGGTATAATTCACCCCTCCACTTT
CDR3aa: CASSAIRGDWYNSPLHF
abundance: .
d_gene: TRBD1
j_gene: TRBJ1-6
v_gene: TRBV25-1

CDR3nt: TGTGCCAGCAGCTTCCGGGACAGGGATCTCGAAGCTTTCTTT
CDR3aa: CASSFRDRDLEAFF
abundance: few
d_gene: TRBD1
j_gene: TRBJ1-1
v_gene: TRBV7-9

CDR3nt: TGTGCCATCACTAAAAGGACTAGCGGGGGAAACAATGAGCAGTTCTTC
CDR3aa: CAITKRTSGGNNEQFF
abundance: .
d_gene: TRBD2
j_gene: TRBJ2-1
v_gene: TRBV10-3

CDR3nt: TGTGCCAGCAGCCCGCCCGACAGGGGAGGAGATACGCAGTATTTT
CDR3aa: CASSPPDRGGDTQYF
abundance: many
d_gene: TRBD1
j_gene: TRBJ2-3
v_gene: TRBV7-6

CDR3nt: TGTGCCAGTAGTATAAGCGGGGTATCCTACAATGAGCAGTTCTTC
CDR3aa: CASSISGVSYNEQFF
abundance: .
d_gene: TRBD2
j_gene: TRBJ2-1
v_gene: TRBV19

CDR3nt: TGTGCCAGCAGTTTGAGGGACGCCCCCGTCAGTGAGCAGTTCTTC
CDR3aa: CASSLRDAPVSEQFF
abundance: .
d_gene: .
j_gene: TRBJ2-1
v_gene: TRBV27

CDR3nt: TGCGCCAGCAGCCAACCAACACGGGGGGGCATTTTGGGCACTGAAGCTTTCTTT
CDR3aa: CASSQPTRGGILGTEAFF
abundance: few
d_gene: .
j_gene: TRBJ1-1
v_gene: TRBV4-1

CDR3nt: TGTGCCAGCACCCCACCGACAGATACGCAGTATTTT
CDR3aa: CASTPPTDTQYF
abundance: few
d_gene: .
j_gene: TRBJ2-3
v_gene: TRBV7-9

CDR3nt: TGCGCCAGCAGCCAAAATCCTGACAGGGGTTCGACTGAAGCTTTCTTT
CDR3aa: CASSQNPDRGSTEAFF
abundance: few
d_gene: TRBD1
j_gene: TRBJ1-1
v_gene: TRBV4-1

CDR3nt: TGTGCCAGCAACTTGAGGAGGGATACGCAGTATTTT
CDR3aa: CASNLRRDTQYF
abundance: .
d_gene: .
j_gene: TRBJ2-3
v_gene: TRBV5-6

CDR3nt: TGTGCCAGCAGCGTAGGGGCAGGGGGCGAGGAACAGCCCCAGCATTTT
CDR3aa: CASSVGAGGEEQPQHF
abundance: few
d_gene: TRBD1
j_gene: TRBJ1-5
v_gene: TRBV9

CDR3nt: TGTGCCAGCAGCTTAGGGCTAGCGGGGGGGCTTTTCCATGAGCAGTTCTTC
CDR3aa: CASSLGLAGGLFHEQFF
abundance: .
d_gene: TRBD2
j_gene: TRBJ2-1
v_gene: TRBV7-2

CDR3nt: TGTGCCAGCAGTATTACTCAAGTTGGGGCCAACGTCCTGACTTTC
CDR3aa: CASSITQVGANVLTF
abundance: many
d_gene: .
j_gene: TRBJ2-6
v_gene: TRBV6-2/TRBV6-3

CDR3nt: TGTGCTAGTGGTTTGGCGGTGAACACTGAAGCTTTCTTT
CDR3aa: CASGLAVNTEAFF
abundance: many
d_gene: .
j_gene: TRBJ1-1
v_gene: TRBV12-5

CDR3nt: TGTGCCAGCAGCTCCCTCTGGACAGACCATCCTAATGAGTTT
CDR3aa: CASSSLWTDHPNEF
abundance: .
d_gene: .
j_gene: TRBJ1-1
v_gene: TRBV7-6

CDR3nt: TGTGCCAGCAGTGGACGGGGGGGCCGTAACAATGAGCAGTTCTTC
CDR3aa: CASSGRGGRNNEQFF
abundance: once
d_gene: TRBD2
j_gene: TRBJ2-1
v_gene: TRBV28

CDR3nt: TGTGCCAGCAGCTTGTCCAGGGGGTTTATGGATACGCAGTATTTT
CDR3aa: CASSLSRGFMDTQYF
abundance: few
d_gene: TRBD1
j_gene: TRBJ2-3
v_gene: TRBV7-9

CDR3nt: TGTGCCAGCAGCTTAGGCCCAGCGGGGGGGCGGTACAATGAGCAGTTCTTC
CDR3aa: CASSLGPAGGRYNEQFF
abundance: .
d_gene: TRBD2
j_gene: TRBJ2-1
v_gene: TRBV7-8

CDR3nt: TGTGCCAGCAGCCCCGGGACTAGCGGCACAGATACGCAGTATTTT
CDR3aa: CASSPGTSGTDTQYF
abundance: many
d_gene: TRBD2
j_gene: TRBJ2-3
v_gene: TRBV7-8

CDR3nt: TGTGCCAGCAGTCCCGTCTCGGGGGCGGTCACAGATACGCAGTATTTT
CDR3aa: CASSPVSGAVTDTQYF
abundance: few
d_gene: .
j_gene: TRBJ2-3
v_gene: TRBV28

CDR3nt: TGTGCCAACAGCTTAAGGGGTTCGGGGTCACCTGAAGCTTTCTTT
CDR3aa: CANSLRGSGSPEAFF
abundance: .
d_gene: .
j_gene: TRBJ1-1
v_gene: TRBV13

CDR3nt: TGCGCCAGCAGCCACCCGGAAGGCGGCCGACTAGCGGGGACGGGCGGGGAGCTGTTTTTT
CDR3aa: CASSHPEGGRLAGTGGELFF
abundance: many
d_gene: TRBD2
j_gene: TRBJ2-2
v_gene: TRBV4-1

CDR3nt: TGTGCCAGCAGCCCACAAATCTACACAGATACGCAGTATTTT
CDR3aa: CASSPQIYTDTQYF
abundance: .
d_gene: .
j_gene: TRBJ2-3
v_gene: TRBV28

CDR3nt: TGTGCCATCAGTGAGTCCAGTGGCAGCTACAATGAGCAGTTCTTC
CDR3aa: CAISESSGSYNEQFF
abundance: few
d_gene: .
j_gene: TRBJ2-1
v_gene: TRBV10-3

CDR3nt: TGTGCCAGCAGCGGCGGACTAGGCGAAAATGAGCAGTTCTTC
CDR3aa: CASSGGLGENEQFF
abundance: .
d_gene: TRBD2
j_gene: TRBJ2-1
v_gene: TRBV11-3

CDR3nt: TGCAGTGCTGGCCGGTACGGGGTGAACACTGAAGCTTTCTTT
CDR3aa: CSAGRYGVNTEAFF
abundance: .
d_gene: .
j_gene: TRBJ1-1
v_gene: TRBV20-1

CDR3nt: TGTGCCAGCAGCTTGGGCAGGCCTGATACGAACACCGGGGAGCTGTTTTTT
CDR3aa: CASSLGRPDTNTGELFF
abundance: few
d_gene: .
j_gene: TRBJ2-2
v_gene: TRBV7-9

CDR3nt: TGTGCCAGCAGCTTGGCGGGGGGGCCGTTCACCGGGGAGCTGTTTTTT
CDR3aa: CASSLAGGPFTGELFF
abundance: many
d_gene: TRBD2
j_gene: TRBJ2-2
v_gene: TRBV7-8

CDR3nt: TGTGCCAGCAGCTTAGGGGAAGTCGGGGAGCTGTTTTTT
CDR3aa: CASSLGEVGELFF
abundance: many
d_gene: .
j_gene: TRBJ2-2
v_gene: TRBV7-3

CDR3nt: TGTGCCAGCAGCAACGGACAGGCCTTAGCCAAAAACATTCAGTACTTC
CDR3aa: CASSNGQALAKNIQYF
abundance: .
d_gene: TRBD1
j_gene: TRBJ2-4
v_gene: TRBV7-9

CDR3nt: TGTGCCAGTAGGGATTACCTAGTATCCGACTATAATGAGCAGTTCTTC
CDR3aa: CASRDYLVSDYNEQFF
abundance: once
d_gene: .
j_gene: TRBJ2-1
v_gene: TRBV19

CDR3nt: TGTGCCAGCAGCATGACGTATCCCCCTGGAAACACCATATATTTT
CDR3aa: CASSMTYPPGNTIYF
abundance: many
d_gene: .
j_gene: TRBJ1-3
v_gene: TRBV28

CDR3nt: TGTGCCAGCAGTTTCCCGGGACAATACAATGAGCAGTTCTTC
CDR3aa: CASSFPGQYNEQFF
abundance: few
d_gene: .
j_gene: TRBJ2-1
v_gene: TRBV12-3/TRBV12-4

CDR3nt: TGTGCCAGCAGTGACTGGCCTCGACGGGATGAGCAGTTCTTC
CDR3aa: CASSDWPRRDEQFF
abundance: few
d_gene: .
j_gene: TRBJ2-1
v_gene: TRBV6-4

CDR3nt: TGTGCCAGCAGCTTGGAACCCAGGGATAACTATGGCTACACCTTC
CDR3aa: CASSLEPRDNYGYTF
abundance: .
d_gene: .
j_gene: TRBJ1-2
v_gene: TRBV5-5